Listed below are T cell receptor beta chains from one sample, sequenced in a study of T cells in Graves' hyperthyroidism and ophthalmopathy. TCRdb analysed the multiplex PCR reads with MiXCR anew, one entry per CDR3 protein. The sample records about 720,000 distinct CDR3 sequences, 15% to 20% being singletons. The material sequenced was blood. The receptors here all came from a woman between 50 and 59 years old with Graves' hyperthyroidism that later progressed to Graves' ophthalmopathy. Each CDR3 is given with its conserved first and last residue. D genes are given only for firm matches. Clone size is given for some rows only: seen once, a few or many times, or a class if the clone is expanded.

>TRBV20-1|-|-|TRBJ1-2
CSANIRGEGSWTNYGYTF
TGCAGTGCTAATATCCGTGGGGAGGGGAGTTGGACTAACTATGGCTACACCTTC
>TRBV28|-|-|TRBJ2-1
CASSLLEREQFF
TGTGCCAGCAGTTTATTGGAGCGGGAGCAGTTCTTC
>TRBV7-9|-|-|TRBJ1-5
CASSSSGDAYNQPQHF
TGTGCCAGCAGCTCTTCAGGAGACGCTTACAATCAGCCCCAGCATTTT
>TRBV12-3/TRBV12-4|many|-|TRBJ1-5
CASSAGARGQPQHF
TGTGCCAGCAGTGCAGGGGCCCGCGGTCAGCCCCAGCATTTT
>TRBV7-2|few|-|TRBJ2-7
CASRDRTFYEQYF
TGTGCCAGCAGGGACAGAACATTCTACGAGCAGTACTTC
>TRBV14|-|TRBD1|TRBJ1-6
CASSQDRTGRAPLHF
TGTGCCAGCAGCCAAGATCGGACAGGGCGTGCACCCCTCCACTTT
>TRBV25-1|few|-|TRBJ1-1
CASSEYVHTEAFF
TGTGCCAGCAGTGAATACGTGCACACTGAAGCTTTCTTT
>TRBV20-1|-|-|TRBJ2-3
CSATYTDTQYF
TGCAGTGCTACATACACAGATACGCAGTATTTT
>TRBV6-1|few|-|TRBJ1-1
CASSEEDPEAFF
TGTGCCAGCAGTGAAGAGGACCCTGAAGCTTTCTTT
>TRBV6-2/TRBV6-3|many|-|TRBJ2-3
CASSLDRHTDTQYF
TGTGCCAGCAGTTTAGACCGTCACACAGATACGCAGTATTTT
>TRBV10-1|-|-|TRBJ1-2
CASAMTATNYGYTF
TGCGCCAGCGCCATGACAGCCACGAACTATGGCTACACCTTC
>TRBV5-1|-|TRBD1|TRBJ1-4
CASSLGVVLQGAQVEKLFF
TGCGCCAGCAGCTTGGGTGTCGTCCTACAGGGGGCGCAGGTTGAAAAACTGTTTTTT
>TRBV19|-|-|TRBJ1-5
CASTPPYGTPNQPQHF
TGTGCCAGTACCCCACCCTACGGGACACCGAATCAGCCCCAGCATTTT
>TRBV3-1|few|-|TRBJ1-2
CASSHRGAGGYTF
TGTGCCAGCAGCCATCGGGGGGCAGGGGGCTACACCTTC
>TRBV6-2/TRBV6-3|-|TRBD2|TRBJ2-1
CASSPLGAGGRLDEQFF
TGTGCCAGCAGTCCGCTCGGGGCGGGAGGGCGTCTGGATGAGCAGTTCTTC
>TRBV7-2|-|-|TRBJ1-2
CASSLGLAGYGYTF
TGTGCCAGCAGCTTAGGACTGGCAGGCTATGGCTACACCTTC
>TRBV4-1|-|TRBD2|TRBJ2-3
CASSQERAGAQYF
TGCGCCAGCAGCCAAGAGAGGGCGGGGGCGCAGTATTTT
>TRBV18|few|-|TRBJ1-2
CASSPQGRTLNYGYTF
TGTGCCAGCTCACCGCAGGGGCGGACCCTTAACTATGGCTACACCTTC
>TRBV6-6|many|-|TRBJ2-5
CASSYTPRGATQYF
TGTGCCAGCAGTTACACCCCCCGCGGGGCGACCCAGTACTTC
>TRBV20-1|few|TRBD1|TRBJ2-2
CSARAGQPNTGELFF
TGCAGTGCTAGAGCGGGACAGCCGAACACCGGGGAGCTGTTTTTT
>TRBV11-2|-|-|TRBJ2-6
CASSLNRASGANVLTF
TGTGCCAGCAGCTTAAATAGGGCGTCTGGGGCCAACGTCCTGACTTTC
>TRBV18|many|TRBD1|TRBJ1-1
CASLIDRAEAFF
TGTGCCAGCTTGATCGACAGGGCTGAAGCTTTCTTT
>TRBV19|once|TRBD1|TRBJ1-5
CASGRTGGSSNQPQHF
TGTGCCAGTGGTCGGACAGGGGGCTCTAGCAATCAGCCCCAGCATTTT
>TRBV27|few|-|TRBJ1-1
CASSLGRFTTEAFF
TGTGCCAGCAGTTTAGGCAGATTTACCACTGAAGCTTTCTTT
>TRBV4-1|-|-|TRBJ2-1
CASSQDSTSFSYNEQFF
TGCGCCAGCAGCCAAGATTCCACGTCTTTCTCCTACAATGAGCAGTTCTTC
>TRBV12-3/TRBV12-4|-|-|TRBJ2-5
CASTRGGSYQETQYF
TGTGCCAGCACTCGCGGGGGCAGCTACCAAGAGACCCAGTACTTC
>TRBV2|-|TRBD1|TRBJ1-1
CASMWDRNTEAFF
TGTGCCAGCATGTGGGACAGGAACACTGAAGCTTTCTTT
>TRBV11-2|many|-|TRBJ1-1
CASSLEWTALNTEAFF
TGTGCCAGCAGCTTGGAGTGGACAGCCTTGAACACTGAAGCTTTCTTT
>TRBV3-1|-|-|TRBJ1-4
CASSQFGDEKLFF
TGTGCCAGCAGCCAATTTGGGGATGAAAAACTGTTTTTT
>TRBV7-3|many|-|TRBJ2-2
CASSATPLAGVGELFF
TGTGCCAGCAGCGCCACACCTTTAGCCGGAGTCGGGGAGCTGTTTTTT
>TRBV2|many|-|TRBJ1-1
CASSHPDSSNTEAFF
TGTGCCAGCAGTCACCCCGACAGTTCGAACACTGAAGCTTTCTTT
>TRBV12-3/TRBV12-4|many|-|TRBJ1-2
CASSEQEIYGYTF
TGTGCCAGCAGTGAACAGGAGATCTATGGCTACACCTTC
>TRBV5-6|few|TRBD1|TRBJ1-4
CASSLATGVANEKLFF
TGTGCCAGCAGCTTGGCGACAGGGGTGGCTAATGAAAAACTGTTTTTT
>TRBV12-3/TRBV12-4|-|TRBD2|TRBJ2-1
CASSYFGGRRLAGWQFF
TGTGCCAGCAGTTACTTCGGGGGTAGGCGGCTAGCGGGGTGGCAGTTCTTC
>TRBV7-2|few|TRBD2|TRBJ2-1
CASKGSRGAYNEQFF
TGTGCCAGCAAAGGGAGTCGGGGGGCCTACAATGAGCAGTTCTTC
>TRBV7-9|many|-|TRBJ1-1
CASSRRVEAFF
TGTGCCAGCAGCCGGAGGGTTGAAGCTTTCTTT
>TRBV20-1|-|TRBD1|TRBJ1-5
CSASTGPSQPQHF
TGCAGTGCTTCGACAGGGCCGTCCCAGCCCCAGCATTTT
>TRBV7-9|-|-|TRBJ1-1
CASSPRDAYQEGTEAFF
TGTGCCAGCAGCCCCCGGGACGCTTATCAAGAGGGCACTGAAGCTTTCTTT
>TRBV6-1|few|-|TRBJ1-6
CASRSMDSYNSPLHF
TGTGCCAGCAGATCAATGGACAGCTATAATTCACCCCTCCACTTT
>TRBV6-2/TRBV6-3|-|-|TRBJ1-6
CASSVDRDYNSPLHF
TGTGCCAGCAGTGTCGACCGGGACTATAATTCACCCCTCCACTTT
>TRBV11-2|-|-|TRBJ2-2
CASKTGGNTEELFF
TGTGCCAGCAAGACAGGCGGGAACACCGAGGAGCTGTTTTTT
>TRBV6-1|-|-|TRBJ2-1
CASKPGYNEQFF
TGTGCCAGCAAGCCAGGGTACAATGAGCAGTTCTTC
>TRBV12-3/TRBV12-4|few|-|TRBJ2-2
CASDDTNNTGELFF
TGTGCCAGCGATGACACCAACAACACCGGGGAGCTGTTTTTT
>TRBV5-1|many|-|TRBJ1-1
CASSLSDGNTEAFF
TGCGCCAGCAGCTTGTCCGACGGGAACACTGAAGCTTTCTTT
>TRBV6-9|-|TRBD1|TRBJ1-1
CASSYRDSNTEAFF
TGTGCCAGCAGTTACCGGGACAGTAACACTGAAGCTTTCTTT
>TRBV19|-|-|TRBJ1-5
CASSIGRQSNQPQHF
TGTGCCAGTAGTATCGGCAGGCAGAGCAATCAGCCCCAGCATTTT
>TRBV7-2|-|-|TRBJ2-1
CASSLPGTYPLYNEQSF
TGTGCCAGCAGCTTGCCCGGGACTTACCCTCTCTACAATGAGCAGTCCTTC
>TRBV2|-|-|TRBJ2-2
CATKLNRGTGELFF
TGTGCCACCAAACTAAACAGAGGCACCGGGGAGCTGTTTTTT
>TRBV7-8|many|TRBD2|TRBJ2-2
CASSLTLAAENTGELFF
TGTGCCAGCAGCTTAACACTAGCGGCAGAGAACACCGGGGAGCTGTTTTTT
>TRBV14|few|TRBD1|TRBJ2-5
CASSQRQGGVETQYF
TGTGCCAGCAGCCAGAGACAGGGGGGCGTCGAGACCCAGTACTTC
>TRBV12-3/TRBV12-4|few|-|TRBJ2-1
CAGSFGLRSSYNEQFF
TGTGCCGGCAGTTTCGGCCTACGGAGCTCCTACAATGAGCAGTTCTTC
>TRBV7-2|many|-|TRBJ2-5
CASSLATLAFETQYF
TGTGCCAGCAGCTTAGCGACGCTAGCATTCGAGACCCAGTACTTC
>TRBV28|once|TRBD1|TRBJ2-6
CASGGGQEAYVLTF
TGTGCCAGCGGGGGCGGACAGGAGGCATACGTCCTGACTTTC
>TRBV19|-|-|TRBJ1-4
CASSITSGRPNEKLFF
TGTGCCAGTAGTATAACCTCAGGAAGGCCTAATGAAAAACTGTTTTTT